Each of the 17 T cell receptor beta chains below was sequenced from the same sample in a study of shared clonotypes between healthy human individuals. Data came from immunoSEQ multiplex PCR; TCRdb stores just in-frame clones and leaves some out. The table lists 800,000 to 1,200,000 clones, about 80% of them singletons. The sample taken for sequencing was memory CD4+ T cells from PBMCs. The subset was: CD45RA-negative fraction. The receptor source for this set is a man aged 18 to 30 in good health. Some clones in this sample may be carry-over from other donors' samples.

This clone has a single count. The chain recombines TRBV10-2 with TRBJ1-2, with 8 bases aligning to TRBD1. The CDR3 is 15 residues long. CDR1 and CDR2 from the germline V gene are WSHSY and SAAADI. The V gene end was trimmed by 5 bases and the J gene end by 6 bases; junction bases not matched to a gene: 11. CDR3 DNA: TGCGCCAGCAGTACCCAGGGGGCGCGTAATAATGGCTACACCTTC. This sequence encodes CASSTQGARNNGYTF.

The rearrangement links TRBV11-2 to TRBJ1-2; no definite D call. The CDR3 covers 14 residues. Germline V lookup: CDR1 SGHAT, CDR2 FQNNGV. V gave up 1 base and J gave up 0 bases, with 6 bases separating them. This chain's CDR3 is CASSLAPANYGYTF. For the CDR3, the DNA is TGTGCCAGCAGCTTAGCACCAGCTAACTATGGCTACACCTTC. Looking up the rest from reference TRBV11-2 and TRBJ1-2 gives the full variable domain: EAGVAQSPRYKIIEKRQSVAFWCNPISGHATLYWYQQILGQGPKLLIQFQNNGVVDDSQLPKDRFSAERLKGVDSTLKIQPAKLEDSAVYLCASSLAPANYGYTFGSGTRLTVV.

This clone has a handful of counts. V gene TRBV7-9 combines with J gene TRBJ1-4; perhaps TRBD1 as D (6 bases). Between the trimmed V and J ends, which lost 5 bases and 8 bases, there was a span of 15 bases. CDR1 SEHNR and CDR2 FQNEAQ come from the germline V gene (reference sequence). The CDR3 is 14 residues long. The CDR3 sequence: CASSPRQVPEKLFF. The CDR3 bases are TGTGCCAGCAGCCCCAGACAGGTACCCGAAAAACTGTTTTTT.

This chain links TRBV11-2 with TRBJ2-7; TRBD2 aligns across 13 bases. The CDR3 covers 16 residues. V lost 4 bases and J lost 0; bases outside the gene matches: 3. Looked up from germline, CDR1 is SGHAT and CDR2 is FQNNGV. DNA of the CDR3: TGTGCCAGCAGCTGGGGGACTAGCGGGGCCTCCTACGAGCAGTACTTC. This encodes CASSWGTSGASYEQYF.

V is TRBV27 and J is TRBJ2-7; 9 nucleotides match TRBD1. This CDR3 is 15 amino acids long. V trimming: 6 bases; J trimming: 3 bases; junction bases outside the gene matches: 9. Germline CDR1 is MNHEY and CDR2 is SMNVEV (reference sequence). CDR3 region: CASRVQGALGYEQYF. For the CDR3, the DNA is TGTGCCAGCAGAGTACAGGGGGCGCTGGGCTACGAGCAGTACTTC.

About this clone itself: This clone may be a read error of a much larger clone one base away. Other DNA sequences within the sample encode an identical CDR3. The chain employs TRBV7-3 and TRBJ2-5; D is unresolved. There are 12 residues in the CDR3. CDR1 and CDR2 (germline): SGHTA, FQGTGA. V was trimmed by 2 bases and J by 5 bases, leaving 6 bases between them. For the CDR3, the DNA is TGTGCCAGCAGCTTAGATAGGGAGACCCAGTACTTC. The encoded protein is CASSLDRETQYF.

V and J are TRBV28 and TRBJ1-2, with D uncertain. The V end lost 4 bases, the J end lost 8 bases, and 11 bases lay between the germline ends. The CDR3 sequence is 12 residues long. Germline CDR1 reads MDHEN; CDR2 reads SYDVKM. The CDR3 DNA reads TGTGCCAGCAGTTACATTTCAGAGGGCTACACCTTC. This translates into CASSYISEGYTF.

As to this clone: Other DNA sequences in the same sample also yield this CDR3. This chain connects TRBV28 to TRBJ1-2; D gene unclear. CDR3 length equals 12 residues. Trimming shortened V by 5 bases and J by 4 bases, and 8 bases separated the two germline ends. Germline-derived CDR1 and CDR2 are MDHEN and SYDVKM. This CDR3 is CASSLNGYGYTF. The CDR3 DNA follows: TGTGCCAGCAGTCTCAATGGCTATGGCTACACCTTC.

The chain employs TRBV30 and TRBJ2-5; 9 bases fit TRBD1. The J segment lost 4 bases and the V segment lost 7 bases, leaving 10 bases of the junction unmatched. CDR1 is GTSNPN, CDR2 SVGIG, per germline (reference sequence). CDR3 size: 14 residues. The CDR3 region is CAFTGGARRETQYF. In nucleotides, the CDR3 is TGTGCCTTTACAGGGGGCGCGAGGAGAGAGACCCAGTACTTC.

V usage is TRBV21-1 and J usage is TRBJ2-5; TRBD2, the table's D call, lacks a check against the DNA. TRBV21-1 is listed as a pseudogene. The CDR3 sequence is 15 residues long. This CDR3 reads CASSKTSGGQETQYF. CDR3 nucleotide sequence: TGTGCCAGCAGCAAGACTAGCGGGGGGCAAGAGACCCAGTACTTC.

The chain couples TRBV30 to TRBJ1-6; tentatively, D is TRBD1 (5 bases). V was pared by 0 bases and J by 14 bases, with 26 bases between. This CDR3 is built from 17 residues. Germline CDR1 GTSNPN, CDR2 SVGIG (reference sequence). CDR3 sequence (DNA): TGTGCCTGGAGTGTACTTGGTTTGGGGGACGGAGCTCAATCCCTCCACTTT. It encodes CAWSVLGLGDGAQSLHF.

This sequence joins TRBV7-6 and TRBJ1-3, with D perhaps matching TRBD1 (6 bases). This CDR3 is built from 15 residues. Germline assignment: CDR1 SGHVS and CDR2 FNYEAQ. Deletions cut 1 base from V and 4 bases from J, with 11 bases between. The CDR3 DNA follows: TGTGCCAGCAGCTTAGAGGGGGGTCGGGGAAACACCATATATTTT. Translating it yields CASSLEGGRGNTIYF.

This chain joins TRBV7-3 and TRBJ2-2; D is undetermined. V dropped 5 bases and J dropped 4 bases, with 8 bases sitting between them. This CDR3 comprises 13 residues. CDR1 and CDR2 (germline): SGHTA, FQGTGA. The CDR3 spells CASSILTTGELFF. The CDR3 DNA follows: TGTGCCAGCAGCATTCTAACCACCGGGGAGCTGTTTTTT.

The rearrangement joins TRBV7-2 to TRBJ2-7; TRBD2 might be the D (5 bases). V lost 1 base to trimming and J lost 0 bases, with 10 bases between them. This CDR3 is 15 amino acids long. Per the germline V gene, CDR1 is SGHTA and CDR2 is FQGNSA. CDR3 nucleotides: TGTGCCAGCAGCTTAGTAATTGGGAGCTCCTACGAGCAGTACTTC. Translating it yields CASSLVIGSSYEQYF.

The chain links TRBV7-2 to TRBJ2-7, with TRBD2 identical over 9 bases. Trimming took 1 base from V and 6 from J; bases not matched to a gene: 10. This CDR3 is 16 amino acids long. Germline CDR1 and CDR2: SGHTA and FQGNSA. This CDR3 is CASSLVALAGRGEQYF. The CDR3 DNA reads as TGTGCCAGCAGCTTAGTGGCGCTAGCGGGAAGAGGCGAGCAGTACTTC.

The J gene is TRBJ1-2, the V gene TRBV10-3; D is undetermined. Germline V lookup: CDR1 ENHRY, CDR2 SYGVKD. This CDR3 is built from 14 residues. V lost 6 bases, J lost 4 bases, and 15 bases lay in between. The CDR3 DNA sequence: TGTGCCATCAGCCCGACCGCCGCCAGCTATGGCTACACCTTC. Translation: CAISPTAASYGYTF.

V is TRBV7-2 and J is TRBJ2-5; D gene unclear. The V gene lost 6 bases and the J gene lost 2 bases, with 7 bases spanning the gap. The germline V gene encodes CDR1 SGHTA and CDR2 FQGNSA. This CDR3 comprises 12 residues. CDR3 coding DNA: TGTGCCAGCAGTTACCAACAAGAGACCCAGTACTTC. Translating it yields CASSYQQETQYF.